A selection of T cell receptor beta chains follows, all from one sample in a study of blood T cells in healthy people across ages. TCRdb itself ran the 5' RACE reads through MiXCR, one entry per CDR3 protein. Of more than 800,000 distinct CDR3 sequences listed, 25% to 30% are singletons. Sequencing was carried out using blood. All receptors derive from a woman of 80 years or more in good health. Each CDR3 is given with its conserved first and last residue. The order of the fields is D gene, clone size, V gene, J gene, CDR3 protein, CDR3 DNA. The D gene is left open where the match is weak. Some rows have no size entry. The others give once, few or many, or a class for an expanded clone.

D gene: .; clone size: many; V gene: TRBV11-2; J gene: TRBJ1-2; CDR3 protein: CASSFRWQGFYGYTF; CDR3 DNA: TGTGCCAGCAGCTTTCGGTGGCAGGGATTCTATGGCTACACCTTC
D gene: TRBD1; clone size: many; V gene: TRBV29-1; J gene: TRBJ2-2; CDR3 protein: CSVEDRTGTGLSRELFF; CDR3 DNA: TGCAGCGTTGAAGATCGAACCGGGACAGGGCTATCCCGGGAGCTGTTTTTT
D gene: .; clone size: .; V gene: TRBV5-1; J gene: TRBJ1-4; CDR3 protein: CASSLEGREGELFF; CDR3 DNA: TGCGCCAGCAGCTTGGAGGGTCGAGAAGGGGAACTGTTTTTT
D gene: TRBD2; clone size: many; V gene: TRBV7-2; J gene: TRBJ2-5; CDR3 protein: CASSLAGGQKTQYF; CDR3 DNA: TGTGCCAGCAGCCTAGCGGGGGGGCAGAAGACCCAGTACTTC
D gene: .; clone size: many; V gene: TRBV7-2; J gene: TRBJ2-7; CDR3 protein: CASSPDRYEQYF; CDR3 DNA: TGTGCCAGCAGCCCCGACAGATACGAGCAGTACTTC
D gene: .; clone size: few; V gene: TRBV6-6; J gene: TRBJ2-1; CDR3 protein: CASSRLGRDFLGNEQFF; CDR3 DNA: TGTGCCAGCAGTCGCCTGGGAAGGGATTTTTTAGGGAATGAGCAGTTCTTC
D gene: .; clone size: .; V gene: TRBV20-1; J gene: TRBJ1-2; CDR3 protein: CSARDTFDRQANYGCTF; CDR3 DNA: TGCAGTGCTAGAGATACATTCGACAGGCAAGCTAACTATGGCTGCACCTTC
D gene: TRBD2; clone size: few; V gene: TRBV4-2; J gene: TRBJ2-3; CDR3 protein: CASSQEGLAGSTDTQYF; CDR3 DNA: TGTGCCAGCAGCCAAGAGGGACTAGCCGGGAGCACAGATACGCAGTATTTT
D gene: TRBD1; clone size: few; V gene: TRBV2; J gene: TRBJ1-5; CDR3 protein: CASSGQGRSNQPQHF; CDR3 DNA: TGTGCCAGCAGTGGACAGGGTCGTAGCAATCAGCCCCAGCATTTT
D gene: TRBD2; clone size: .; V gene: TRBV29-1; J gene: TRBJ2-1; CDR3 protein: CSVVLAGGYNEQFF; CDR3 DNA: TGCAGCGTTGTTCTAGCGGGAGGCTACAATGAGCAGTTCTTC
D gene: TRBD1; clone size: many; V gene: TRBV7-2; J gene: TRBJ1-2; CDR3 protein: CASSSGDRGSSYTF; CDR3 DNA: TGTGCCAGCAGCTCCGGCGACAGGGGGTCCAGCTACACCTTC
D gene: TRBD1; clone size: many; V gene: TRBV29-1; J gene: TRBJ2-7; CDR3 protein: CSVALSDRGSSYEQYF; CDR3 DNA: TGCAGCGTCGCTTTATCGGACAGGGGCAGCTCCTACGAGCAGTACTTC
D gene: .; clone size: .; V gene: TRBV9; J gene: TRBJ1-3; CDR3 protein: CASSVGWQVSGNTIYF; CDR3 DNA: TGTGCCAGCAGCGTAGGCTGGCAGGTCTCTGGAAACACCATATATTTT
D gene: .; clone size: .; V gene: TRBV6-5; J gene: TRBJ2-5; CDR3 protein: CASRPSQEAQYF; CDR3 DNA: TGTGCCAGCAGGCCGTCGCAAGAGGCTCAGTACTTC
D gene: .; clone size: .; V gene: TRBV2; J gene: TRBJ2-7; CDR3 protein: CASRAGSTLTGEQYF; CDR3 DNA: TGTGCCAGCAGAGCCGGGAGCACCCTCACGGGTGAGCAGTACTTC
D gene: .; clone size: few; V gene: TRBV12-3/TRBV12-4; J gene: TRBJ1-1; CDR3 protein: CASSLGHSTEAFF; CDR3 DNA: TGTGCCAGCAGTTTGGGCCACAGCACTGAAGCTTTCTTT
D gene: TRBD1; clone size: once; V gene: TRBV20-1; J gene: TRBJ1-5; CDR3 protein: CSASQGVGSNQPQHF; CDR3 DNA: TGCAGTGCTAGTCAGGGGGTCGGCAGCAATCAGCCCCAGCATTTT
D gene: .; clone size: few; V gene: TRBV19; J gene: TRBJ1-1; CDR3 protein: CASSSQGRTEAFF; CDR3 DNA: TGTGCCAGTAGCAGTCAGGGTCGCACTGAAGCTTTCTTT
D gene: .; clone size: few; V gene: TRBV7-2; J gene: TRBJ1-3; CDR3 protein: CASSPTGLAGNTIYF; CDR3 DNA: TGTGCCAGCAGCCCTACAGGGTTAGCTGGAAACACCATATATTTT
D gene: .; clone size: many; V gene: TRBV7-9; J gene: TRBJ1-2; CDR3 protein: CASSFPDSSYGYTF; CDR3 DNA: TGTGCCAGCAGCTTTCCAGACAGTAGCTATGGCTACACCTTC
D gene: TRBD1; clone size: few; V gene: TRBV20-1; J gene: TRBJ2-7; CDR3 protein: CSAVRAQGVQNEQYF; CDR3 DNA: TGCAGTGCTGTCCGAGCGCAGGGGGTGCAAAACGAGCAGTACTTC
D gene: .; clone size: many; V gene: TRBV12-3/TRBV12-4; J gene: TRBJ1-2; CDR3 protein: CASTMGTPYGYTF; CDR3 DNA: TGTGCCAGCACCATGGGGACACCGTATGGCTACACCTTC
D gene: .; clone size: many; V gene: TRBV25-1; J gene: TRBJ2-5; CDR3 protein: CASSRQKQETQYF; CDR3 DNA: TGTGCCAGCAGCCGACAGAAACAAGAGACCCAGTACTTC
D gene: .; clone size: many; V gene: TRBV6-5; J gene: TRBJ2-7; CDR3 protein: CASRTTTYEQYF; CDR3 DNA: TGTGCCAGCAGGACTACCACCTACGAGCAGTACTTC
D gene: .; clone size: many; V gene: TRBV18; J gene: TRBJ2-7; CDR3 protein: CASSPGLQEYEQYF; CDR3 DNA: TGTGCCAGCTCACCAGGACTTCAAGAATACGAGCAGTACTTC
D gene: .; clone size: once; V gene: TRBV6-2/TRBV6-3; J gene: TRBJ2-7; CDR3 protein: CASSLASVGDEQYF; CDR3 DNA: TGTGCCAGCAGCTTAGCGTCGGTTGGCGACGAGCAGTACTTC
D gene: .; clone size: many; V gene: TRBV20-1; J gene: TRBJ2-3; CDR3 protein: CSARDGRGFGDTQYF; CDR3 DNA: TGCAGTGCTAGAGATGGTAGGGGCTTCGGGGATACGCAGTATTTT
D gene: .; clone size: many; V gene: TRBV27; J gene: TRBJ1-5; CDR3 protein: CASKLSREGNQPQHF; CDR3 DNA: TGTGCCAGCAAGCTTTCCAGGGAGGGCAATCAGCCCCAGCATTTT
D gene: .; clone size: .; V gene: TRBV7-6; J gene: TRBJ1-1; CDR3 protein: CASSLGGVGETEAFF; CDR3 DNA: TGTGCCAGCAGCTTAGGAGGGGTCGGGGAGACTGAAGCTTTCTTT
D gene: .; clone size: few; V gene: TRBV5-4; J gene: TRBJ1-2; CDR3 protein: CASSLSQNYTF; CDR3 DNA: TGTGCCAGCAGCTTATCGCAGAATTACACCTTC
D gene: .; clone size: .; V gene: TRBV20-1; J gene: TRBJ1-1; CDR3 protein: CSASPQSAEAFF; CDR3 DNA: TGCAGTGCTAGTCCGCAATCAGCTGAAGCTTTCTTT
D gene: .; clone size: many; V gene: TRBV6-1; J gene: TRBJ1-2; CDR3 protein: CASSEGRGEYGYTF; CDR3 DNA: TGTGCCAGCAGTGAAGGGCGCGGGGAGTATGGCTACACCTTC
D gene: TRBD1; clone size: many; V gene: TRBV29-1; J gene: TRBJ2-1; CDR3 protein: CSVVGDRGAYNEQFF; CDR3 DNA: TGCAGCGTTGTTGGGGACAGGGGAGCCTACAATGAGCAGTTCTTC
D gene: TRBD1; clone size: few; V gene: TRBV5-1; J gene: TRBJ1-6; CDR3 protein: CASSPIYQGDSPLHF; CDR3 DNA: TGCGCCAGCAGCCCGATCTACCAGGGGGATTCACCCCTCCACTTT
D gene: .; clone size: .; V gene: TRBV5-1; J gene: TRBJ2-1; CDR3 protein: CASSQSGLGGYNEQFF; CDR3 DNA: TGCGCCAGCAGCCAGTCGGGTCTTGGGGGCTACAATGAGCAGTTCTTC
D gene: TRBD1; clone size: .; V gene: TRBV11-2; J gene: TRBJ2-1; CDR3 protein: CASSRTGKLNEQFF; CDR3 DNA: TGTGCCAGCAGCCGGACAGGGAAATTAAATGAGCAGTTCTTC
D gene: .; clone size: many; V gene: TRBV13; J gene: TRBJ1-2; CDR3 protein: CASSFSPRAEYGYTF; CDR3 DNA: TGTGCCAGCAGCTTCTCCCCCAGGGCAGAATATGGCTACACCTTC
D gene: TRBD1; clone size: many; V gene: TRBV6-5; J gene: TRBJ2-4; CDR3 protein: CASSEGQYLAKNIQYF; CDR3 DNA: TGTGCCAGCAGCGAGGGACAGTATCTAGCCAAAAACATTCAGTACTTC
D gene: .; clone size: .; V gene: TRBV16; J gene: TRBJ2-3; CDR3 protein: CASSPRGQQTDTQYF; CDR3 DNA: TGTGCCAGCAGTCCCCGCGGACAGCAAACGGATACGCAGTATTTT
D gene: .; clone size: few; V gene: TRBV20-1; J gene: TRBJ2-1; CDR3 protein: CSARKTQGFNNEQFF; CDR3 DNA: TGCAGTGCTAGGAAGACCCAGGGATTCAACAATGAGCAGTTCTTC
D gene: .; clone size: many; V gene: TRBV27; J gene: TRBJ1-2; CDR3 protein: CASSKGGADSNYGYTF; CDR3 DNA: TGTGCCAGCAGTAAGGGCGGTGCCGACTCTAACTATGGCTACACCTTC
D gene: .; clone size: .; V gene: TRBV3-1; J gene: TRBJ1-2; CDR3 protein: CASSHLGGDGYTF; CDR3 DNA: TGTGCCAGCAGCCATTTAGGGGGGGATGGCTACACCTTC
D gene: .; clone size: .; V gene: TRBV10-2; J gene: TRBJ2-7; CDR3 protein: CASRGQSYNEQYF; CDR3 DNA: TGCGCCAGCAGAGGTCAGTCCTACAATGAGCAGTACTTC
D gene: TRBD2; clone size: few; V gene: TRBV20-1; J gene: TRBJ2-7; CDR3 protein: CSARPQLAGNPYEQYF; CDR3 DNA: TGCAGTGCTAGACCCCAACTAGCGGGGAACCCCTACGAGCAGTACTTC
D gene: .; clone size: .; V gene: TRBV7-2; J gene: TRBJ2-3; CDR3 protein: CASSLAWRADTQYF; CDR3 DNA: TGTGCCAGCAGCTTAGCTTGGCGGGCAGATACGCAGTATTTT
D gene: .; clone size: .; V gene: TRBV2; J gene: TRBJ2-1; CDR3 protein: CASSERLYNEQFF; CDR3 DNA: TGTGCCAGCAGTGAACGACTGTACAATGAGCAGTTCTTC